The 27 T cell receptor beta chains given below trace back to one sample, sequenced in a study of shared clonotypes between healthy human individuals (dated by TCRdb to about 2020). Libraries were constructed by the immunoSEQ multiplex PCR assay. The source is immuneACCESS, and TCRdb retained only in-frame sequences with V and J called. Part of the clones is not carried over; for the studies checked, unresolved V genes explain less than half of this, and the remainder is unexplained. The sample profile shows millions of clones; 95% of them were found once. The top ten clonotypes cover about 0.13% of the sample. The sequenced sample consisted of naive CD4+ T cells sorted from blood. Reading the label with the study, this specimen's cell subset or site is: CD45RA+ positively selected. These receptors were taken from a man aged 18-30 years in good health.

The gene calls are TRBV5-1 and TRBJ2-5; D is possibly TRBD2 (6 bases). The length of the CDR3 is 14 residues. Germline V CDR1 and CDR2: SGHRS, YFSETQ. Between the trimmed V and J ends, which lost 0 bases and 2 bases, there was a span of 8 bases. The CDR3 is CASSLDAGQETQYF. CDR3 sequence (DNA): TGCGCCAGCAGCTTGGATGCGGGGCAAGAGACCCAGTACTTC.

This clone has ten or more counts. This chain links TRBV4-3 with TRBJ2-1, with TRBD2 matching 11 bases. Germline V gene lookup returns CDR1 LGHNA and CDR2 YSLEER. V was clipped by 3 bases and J by 10 bases; unmatched bases: 8. This CDR3 is 15 amino acids long. Here the CDR3 reads CASSQTSGVVPEQFF. The DNA for the CDR3 is TGCGCCAGCAGCCAGACTAGCGGGGTGGTCCCGGAGCAGTTCTTC.

The CDR3, as DNA: TGTGCCAGCAGCTTAGATCAGTGGAACACCGGGGAGCTGTTTTTT. It is translated as CASSLDQWNTGELFF. The gene calls are TRBV11-3 and TRBJ2-2, with D hard to call. Per the germline V gene, CDR1 is SGHNT and CDR2 is YENEEA. The CDR3 contains 15 residues. Trimming removed 0 bases at V and 1 base at J, with 6 bases between.

This chain connects TRBV7-2 to TRBJ2-1, with D uncertain. Trimming cost V 8 bases and J 2 bases, with 10 bases left between them. Germline V gene sequence: CDR1 SGHTA, CDR2 FQGNSA. The length of the CDR3 is 13 residues. The CDR3 is CASRYGPYNEQFF. CDR3 nucleotide sequence: TGTGCCAGCCGTTATGGACCCTACAATGAGCAGTTCTTC.

The chain links TRBV5-5 to TRBJ2-7, with 8 bases matching TRBD1. The trim removed 3 bases at V and 2 bases at J, leaving 7 bases unmatched. Germline-derived CDR1 and CDR2 are SGHKS and YYEKEE (reference sequence). There are 15 residues in the CDR3. The CDR3 reads CASSSAGTGAYEQYF. As DNA, the CDR3 is TGTGCCAGCAGCTCAGCCGGGACAGGCGCCTACGAGCAGTACTTC.

The chain uses TRBV2 and TRBJ1-2; 7 bases line up with TRBD1. This CDR3 is built from 14 residues. Germline CDR1 reads SNHLY; CDR2 reads FYNNEI. V dropped 4 bases and J dropped 8; count of bases not matched to a gene: 10. The CDR3: CASSALQGTAGYTF. The CDR3, as DNA: TGTGCCAGCAGTGCCCTACAGGGGACCGCGGGCTACACCTTC.

This sequence joins TRBV18 and TRBJ2-7; D is possibly TRBD2 (6 bases). Between the trimmed V and J ends, which lost 2 bases and 5 bases, there was a span of 13 bases. The CDR3 has 14 amino acids. Germline CDR1 is KGHSH and CDR2 is LQKENI. CDR3 amino acids: CASSPSGGWNEQYF. As DNA, the CDR3 is TGTGCCAGCTCACCATCCGGGGGTTGGAACGAGCAGTACTTC.

This chain connects TRBV5-1 to TRBJ2-7; D might be TRBD2 (5 bases). From germline, CDR1 is SGHRS and CDR2 YFSETQ. The CDR3 spans 15 residues. Trimming removed 0 bases at V and 3 bases at J, with 13 bases between. CDR3 protein: CASSLESSLNYEQYF. CDR3 DNA sequence: TGCGCCAGCAGCTTGGAGTCTAGCCTAAACTACGAGCAGTACTTC.

V gene TRBV7-2 combines with J gene TRBJ2-5; the match to TRBD2 covers 15 bases. Unmatched junction bases numbered 3, after V lost 5 bases and J lost 2 bases. The CDR3 contains 16 residues. The V gene's germline CDR1 is SGHTA and CDR2 FQGNSA. CDR3 coding DNA: TGTGCCAGCAGCGACGGACTAGCGGGAGGGCAAGAGACCCAGTACTTC. Translating gives CASSDGLAGGQETQYF.

The V and J genes are TRBV30 and TRBJ2-3; the match to TRBD2 covers 11 bases. The CDR3 length is 14 residues. V lost 8 bases, J lost 4 bases, and 8 bases stayed unmatched. Germline V CDR1 and CDR2: GTSNPN, SVGIG (reference sequence). CDR3 sequence: CARRLAGRSDTQYF. In nucleotides, the CDR3 is TGTGCCCGTCGACTAGCGGGGAGGTCAGATACGCAGTATTTT. Full variable domain (missing parts from reference TRBV30 and TRBJ2-3): SQTIHQWPATLVQPVGSPLSLECTVEGTSNPNLYWYRQAAGRGLQLLFYSVGIGQISSEVPQNLSASRPQDRQFILSSKKLLLSDSGFYLCARRLAGRSDTQYFGPGTRLTVL.

The rearrangement uses TRBV10-2 and TRBJ2-1; 11 bases are shared with TRBD1. This CDR3 region has 11 residues. The junction had 2 bases not matched to a gene; V was cut back by 4 bases and J by 15 bases. In germline, CDR1 is WSHSY, CDR2 SAAADI. CDR3 protein: CASSVDRGLFF. The CDR3 coding sequence is TGCGCCAGCAGTGTGGACAGGGGGCTGTTCTTC.

The chain joins TRBV5-4 to TRBJ2-1; 9 nucleotides line up with TRBD2. This CDR3 has 12 amino acids. With V trimmed by 3 bases and J by 15 bases, 7 bases remained unmatched. Germline lookup yields CDR1 SGHNT and CDR2 YYREEE (reference sequence). The CDR3 sequence is CASSYSGRDPFF. DNA for the CDR3: TGTGCCAGCAGCTATAGCGGGAGAGATCCGTTCTTC.

A word on this clone: This specimen includes other DNA sequences encoding the same CDR3. This chain uses TRBV7-9 with TRBJ1-3; D not resolved. Germline CDR1 SEHNR, CDR2 FQNEAQ (reference sequence). V lost 3 bases to trimming and J lost 2 bases, with 5 bases between them. The CDR3 is 13 amino acids. Written as DNA, the CDR3 is TGTGCCAGCAGCTTGGCGACTGGAAACACCATATATTTT. Its translation: CASSLATGNTIYF.

CDR3: CASTLAEAYEQYF. For the CDR3, the DNA is TGTGCCAGCACACTAGCGGAGGCCTACGAGCAGTACTTC. V usage is TRBV2 and J usage is TRBJ2-7; 8 nucleotides agree with TRBD2. Trimming took 7 bases from V and 2 from J; bases not matched to a gene: 4. The CDR3 is 13 amino acids. CDR1 and CDR2 from the germline V gene are SNHLY and FYNNEI.

The chain uses TRBV18 and TRBJ1-3; 7 bases are shared with TRBD1. J gave up 3 bases and V 6 bases, and 5 bases lay outside the gene matches. Germline CDR1 reads KGHSH; CDR2 reads LQKENI. The CDR3 is 14 residues long. CDR3 DNA: TGTGCCAGCTCGCGCACAGGGGATGGAAACACCATATATTTT. Protein product: CASSRTGDGNTIYF. The variable domain in full, completed from reference TRBV18 and TRBJ1-3, reads NAGVMQNPRHLVRRRGQEARLRCSPMKGHSHVYWYRQLPEEGLKFMVYLQKENIIDESGMPKERFSAEFPKEGPSILRIQQVVRGDSAAYFCASSRTGDGNTIYFGEGSWLTVV.

This chain connects TRBV5-1 to TRBJ2-3, with TRBD1 as a possible D gene (6 bases). The CDR3 extends over 15 amino acids. V lost 3 bases and J lost 0, with 11 bases in between. Germline CDR1 SGHRS, CDR2 YFSETQ. DNA of the CDR3: TGCGCCAGCAGCTCCGGGACAACTAGCACAGATACGCAGTATTTT. Translated, it gives CASSSGTTSTDTQYF. The complete variable domain, with remaining parts taken from reference TRBV5-1 and TRBJ2-3, reads KAGVTQTPRYLIKTRGQQVTLSCSPISGHRSVSWYQQTPGQGLQFLFEYFSETQRNKGNFPGRFSGRQFSNSRSEMNVSTLELGDSALYLCASSSGTTSTDTQYFGPGTRLTVL.

The chain joins TRBV6-6 to TRBJ1-6; tentative D call: TRBD1 (5 bases). The germline CDR1 and CDR2 sequences are MNHNY and SVGAGI (reference sequence). V lost 5 bases and J 0 bases, leaving 11 bases between the germline ends. This CDR3 is 16 amino acids long. CDR3 DNA: TGTGCCAGCAGTAGAGGACAAAGCTCCTATAATTCACCCCTCCACTTT. This codes for CASSRGQSSYNSPLHF.

This clone is a singleton in its sample. This sequence joins TRBV28 and TRBJ2-4, with D possibly matching TRBD1 (6 bases). V lost 6 bases and J lost 9, with 9 bases in between. Germline CDR1 MDHEN, CDR2 SYDVKM. The CDR3 is 11 amino acids. The CDR3 is CASRQQGIQYF. The CDR3 DNA follows: TGTGCCAGCAGACAACAGGGCATTCAGTACTTC. Using reference TRBV28 and TRBJ2-4 for the parts outside the CDR3, the full variable domain is DVKVTQSSRYLVKRTGEKVFLECVQDMDHENMFWYRQDPGLGLRLIYFSYDVKMKEKGDIPEGYSVSREKKERFSLILESASTNQTSMYLCASRQQGIQYFGAGTRLSVL.

The V call is TRBV4-3, the J call TRBJ1-5; a possible D gene is TRBD1 (5 bases). Germline CDR1 and CDR2: LGHNA and YSLEER. Trimming took 2 bases from V and 5 from J, leaving 10 bases between them. The CDR3 has 14 amino acids. The DNA for the CDR3 is TGCGCCAGCAGCCAAACCCAGGGTGATCAGCCCCAGCATTTT. This gives the protein CASSQTQGDQPQHF.

This clone has only one observation. V and J are TRBV30 and TRBJ2-3; D call uncertain. Trimming cost V 1 base and J 0 bases, with 11 bases left between them. From germline, CDR1 is GTSNPN and CDR2 SVGIG (reference sequence). The CDR3 is made up of 15 amino acids. The CDR3 nucleotides read TGTGCCTGGAGTGAGGGCCCACCGAGCACAGATACGCAGTATTTT. Protein sequence: CAWSEGPPSTDTQYF. The whole variable domain, remainder taken from reference TRBV30 and TRBJ2-3, is SQTIHQWPATLVQPVGSPLSLECTVEGTSNPNLYWYRQAAGRGLQLLFYSVGIGQISSEVPQNLSASRPQDRQFILSSKKLLLSDSGFYLCAWSEGPPSTDTQYFGPGTRLTVL.

Comment on this clone: The junction and the germline gene differ at one end; a read error may be behind it. This sequence joins TRBV7-7 and TRBJ2-5, with 11 bases identical to TRBD2. The CDR3 covers 16 residues. Germline assignment: CDR1 SSHAT and CDR2 FNYEAQ (reference sequence). The CDR3 DNA reads as TGTGCTAGCAGCAGGACTAGCGGGCAATCACAAGAGACCCAGTACTTC. It translates to CASSRTSGQSQETQYF.

The chain has TRBV5-3 and TRBJ2-7; D uncertain. TRBV5-3 carries the ORF label, with uncertain function. The CDR3 runs to 11 residues. V was cut by 4 bases and J by 2 bases, with 4 bases left in between. The CDR3 region has the DNA TGTGCCAGAAGCCTAGCCTACGAGCAGTACTTC. Its protein is CARSLAYEQYF.

The chain employs TRBV9 and TRBJ2-2, with D unclear. Trimming stripped 0 bases from V and 0 bases from J, with 9 bases between. CDR1 and CDR2 (germline): SGDLS, YYNGEE. This CDR3 region has 16 residues. The CDR3 DNA reads as TGTGCCAGCAGCGTAGGGGCGGCCCCGAACACCGGGGAGCTGTTTTTT. Its protein product is CASSVGAAPNTGELFF.

This clone has just one count. The chain couples TRBV5-1 to TRBJ2-5, with D perhaps TRBD2 (6 bases). The CDR3 is made up of 13 amino acids. V was trimmed by 3 bases and J by 7 bases, leaving 13 bases between them. CDR1 and CDR2 (germline): SGHRS, YFSETQ. In DNA, the CDR3 is TGCGCCAGCAGCTCCTCGGGGGAAGGGACCCAGTACTTC. Amino acids: CASSSSGEGTQYF.

This clone was detected only a few times. The rearrangement links TRBV6-6 to TRBJ1-1, with a possible D match to TRBD1 (6 bases). The germline V gene has CDR1 MNHNY and CDR2 SVGAGI (reference sequence). Between the trimmed V and J ends, which lost 9 bases and 0 bases, there was a span of 11 bases. The CDR3 is 13 amino acids. CDR3 protein: CASGGGVNTEAFF. DNA of the CDR3: TGTGCCAGTGGGGGCGGGGTGAACACTGAAGCTTTCTTT.

The chain uses TRBV6-6 and TRBJ1-2, with D perhaps TRBD1 (6 bases). CDR1 and CDR2 (germline): MNHNY, SVGAGI (reference sequence). The V gene lost 6 bases and the J gene lost 2 bases, with 13 bases spanning the gap. This CDR3 contains 14 residues. The CDR3 protein is CASRPGGENYGYTF. Here the CDR3 DNA reads TGTGCCAGCAGACCGGGGGGCGAGAACTATGGCTACACCTTC.

V usage is TRBV5-1 and J usage is TRBJ2-5, with TRBD2 identical over 10 bases. Trimming cost V 0 bases and J 2 bases; bases outside gene matches: 7. The CDR3 contains 17 residues. CDR1 and CDR2 (germline): SGHRS, YFSETQ. In DNA form, the CDR3 reads TGCGCCAGCAGCTTGGTATTAGCGGGAGGACCACAAGAGACCCAGTACTTC. It specifies CASSLVLAGGPQETQYF.